The 28 T cell receptor beta chains in this list originate from one sample, sequenced in a study of cytomegalovirus exposure and HLA in healthy donors. This PCR relied on a set of 60 Vbeta primers and 13 Jbeta primers. Clones were read by immunoSEQ multiplex PCR, and TCRdb kept only the in-frame ones, dropping some. The sample records roughly 110,000 clones, roughly 80% being singletons. Sequenced sample: PBMCs. The receptors shown here come from a man aged 30-40 years in good health and CMV-seropositive.

There are a few counts of this clone. The V and J genes are TRBV5-6 and TRBJ1-2, with D tentatively TRBD1 (6 bases). Trimming left V 3 bases short and J 4 bases short, with 10 bases between. CDR1 is SGHDT, CDR2 YYEEEE, per germline. This CDR3 comprises 13 residues. The CDR3 loop is CASSSGQTYGYTF. Written as DNA, the CDR3 is TGTGCCAGCAGCTCCGGACAGACCTATGGCTACACCTTC.

V gene TRBV5-6 combines with J gene TRBJ1-1; D unclear. The CDR3 loop spans 13 amino acids. The V end lost 4 bases, the J end lost 8 bases, and 15 bases lay between the germline ends. Germline CDR1 reads SGHDT; CDR2 reads YYEEEE. The CDR3 sequence is CASSVAAYREAFF. The CDR3 bases are TGTGCCAGCAGCGTCGCTGCGTACCGAGAAGCTTTCTTT.

Only a few counts were recorded for this clone. The chain links TRBV2 to TRBJ2-7; D possibly corresponds to TRBD1 (6 bases). CDR3 length: 12 amino acids. Germline V CDR1 and CDR2: SNHLY, FYNNEI. V gave up 8 bases and J gave up 0 bases, with 8 bases separating them. The DNA of the CDR3 is TGTGCCAGCGGGGGCATCTCCTACGAGCAGTACGTC. Translation: CASGGISYEQYV.

The V and J genes are TRBV5-1 and TRBJ1-1; no definite D call. CDR1 and CDR2 (germline): SGHRS, YFSETQ. Between the trimmed V and J ends, which lost 0 bases and 3 bases, there was a span of 6 bases. This CDR3 is built from 13 residues. The CDR3 DNA reads as TGCGCCAGCAGCTTGGTGTCAGACACTGAAGCTTTCTTT. Protein: CASSLVSDTEAFF.

This rearrangement joins TRBV5-6 to TRBJ2-7, with TRBD2 matching over 8 bases. This CDR3 is built from 13 residues. The J segment lost 4 bases and the V segment lost 4 bases, leaving 4 bases of the junction unmatched. CDR1 and CDR2 (germline): SGHDT, YYEEEE. The CDR3 here is CASSPGGGYEQYF. The DNA for the CDR3 is TGTGCCAGCAGCCCGGGCGGGGGGTACGAGCAGTACTTC. The full variable domain, rest sourced from reference TRBV5-6 and TRBJ2-7, is DAGVTQSPTHLIKTRGQQVTLRCSPKSGHDTVSWYQQALGQGPQFIFQYYEEEERQRGNFPDRFSGHQFPNYSSELNVNALLLGDSALYLCASSPGGGYEQYFGPGTRLTVT.

The V gene is TRBV6-5, the J gene TRBJ1-3; D is uncertain. Germline V gives CDR1 MNHEY, CDR2 SVGAGI. The CDR3 length is 15 residues. V lost 0 bases to trimming and J lost 0 bases, with 6 bases between them. CDR3 amino acids: CASSYSSLSGNTIYF. The CDR3 DNA reads TGTGCCAGCAGTTACTCGAGCCTCTCTGGAAACACCATATATTTT.

The rearrangement uses TRBV5-1 and TRBJ2-7; TRBD1 aligns across 7 bases. The CDR3 spans 14 residues. Germline CDR1 and CDR2: SGHRS and YFSETQ. The V and J ends lost 2 bases and 0 bases, in that order; junction bases with no gene match: 2. Written as DNA, the CDR3 is TGCGCCAGCAGCTTTGCAGGGGGCTCCTACGAGCAGTACTTC. Its translation: CASSFAGGSYEQYF.

The chain has TRBV11-2 and TRBJ2-3, with TRBD2 as a possible D gene (5 bases). The CDR3 runs 16 residues. The V gene lost 1 base and the J gene lost 2 bases, with 13 bases spanning the gap. Per germline, CDR1 SGHAT and CDR2 FQNNGV. The CDR3: CASSLGSGVNTDTQYF. CDR3 bases: TGTGCCAGCAGCTTAGGTTCCGGGGTTAACACAGATACGCAGTATTTT.

The chain employs TRBV9 and TRBJ1-1, with 8 bases lining up with TRBD1. Germline CDR1 and CDR2: SGDLS and YYNGEE. The CDR3 extends over 17 amino acids. V lost 1 base, J lost 5 bases, and 13 bases stayed unmatched. CDR3 in amino acids: CASSVLDGGTGLTEAFF. As DNA, the CDR3 is TGTGCCAGCAGCGTATTGGATGGGGGGACAGGCTTAACTGAAGCTTTCTTT.

The gene calls are TRBV27 and TRBJ1-5; TRBD1 matches 7 bases. The CDR3 runs to 14 residues. Germline V gene lookup returns CDR1 MNHEY and CDR2 SMNVEV (reference sequence). Losses at the gene ends were 6 bases for V and 8 bases for J; bases not matched to a gene: 10. The CDR3 loop is CASSLKGANEPQHF. The CDR3 nucleotides are TGTGCCAGCAGCTTAAAGGGGGCAAACGAGCCCCAGCATTTT.

This clone appeared a single time. The chain carries TRBV5-1 and TRBJ1-2; tentative D call: TRBD1 (6 bases). Germline lookup yields CDR1 SGHRS and CDR2 YFSETQ. Trimming removed 2 bases at V and 2 bases at J, with 7 bases between. The CDR3 covers 13 residues. The CDR3 DNA is TGCGCCAGCAGCTTCGACAGGAACTATGGCTACACCTTC. It is translated as CASSFDRNYGYTF.

The chain recombines TRBV28 with TRBJ1-2; D might be TRBD1 (5 bases). Germline assignment: CDR1 MDHEN and CDR2 SYDVKM. V was shortened by 8 bases and J by 4 bases, with 20 bases between the two germline ends. CDR3 length: 15 amino acids. The CDR3 sequence is CASQPPGTGSYGYTF. CDR3 DNA: TGTGCCAGCCAGCCCCCAGGGACTGGGAGCTATGGCTACACCTTC.

The rearrangement uses TRBV18 and TRBJ1-2, with 10 bases identical to TRBD1. This CDR3 contains 14 residues. From germline, CDR1 is KGHSH and CDR2 LQKENI. V shed 3 bases and J 9 bases; nucleotides not matched to a gene: 7. CDR3 in amino acids: CASSPPTGGSSYTF. CDR3 bases: TGTGCCAGCTCACCCCCGACAGGGGGCAGTAGCTACACCTTC. The complete variable domain, with remaining parts taken from reference TRBV18 and TRBJ1-2, reads NAGVMQNPRHLVRRRGQEARLRCSPMKGHSHVYWYRQLPEEGLKFMVYLQKENIIDESGMPKERFSAEFPKEGPSILRIQQVVRGDSAAYFCASSPPTGGSSYTFGSGTRLTVV.

The rearrangement links TRBV15 to TRBJ2-3; 8 bases agree with TRBD2. Germline V gene sequence: CDR1 LNHNV, CDR2 YYDKDF (reference sequence). This CDR3 region has 16 residues. The V segment lost 2 bases and the J segment 4 bases; nucleotides outside the gene matches: 8. The CDR3 loop reads CATSRSPGLVADTQYF. The CDR3 nucleotides are TGTGCCACCAGCAGAAGTCCGGGACTAGTCGCAGATACGCAGTATTTT.

This clone was found a few times. This sequence joins TRBV5-6 and TRBJ2-1, with D perhaps matching TRBD2 (6 bases). Trimming pared 4 bases from V and 7 bases from J, leaving 12 bases between. The CDR3 extends over 13 amino acids. Germline CDR1 is SGHDT and CDR2 is YYEEEE. CDR3 nucleotides: TGTGCCAGCAGCCCCTGGGGGGAGAATGAGCAGTTCTTC. It encodes CASSPWGENEQFF.

This clone was counted a single time. The rearrangement links TRBV7-2 to TRBJ2-5; D call uncertain. With 3 bases removed from V and 4 bases from J, the gap between germline ends came to 12 bases. CDR1 is SGHTA, CDR2 FQGNSA, per germline. The CDR3 extends over 14 amino acids. CDR3 sequence: CASSFISAGETQYF. The CDR3, as DNA: TGTGCCAGCAGCTTTATAAGCGCTGGAGAGACCCAGTACTTC.

This clone showed up just a few times. V and J are TRBV5-1 and TRBJ2-3; 10 bases fit TRBD1. This CDR3 is built from 15 residues. The trim removed 4 bases at V and 6 bases at J, leaving 8 bases unmatched. Germline assignment: CDR1 SGHRS and CDR2 YFSETQ. The CDR3 reads CASSMGQGRIDTQYF. The CDR3 DNA follows: TGCGCCAGCAGCATGGGACAGGGGAGGATCGATACGCAGTATTTT.

The V gene is TRBV5-4, the J gene TRBJ2-2; 12 nucleotides match TRBD2. Trimming removed 1 base from V and 5 bases from J; junction bases left unmatched: 0. The CDR3 extends over 15 amino acids. CDR1 is SGHNT, CDR2 YYREEE, per germline (reference sequence). CDR3: CASSLLAGGTGELFF. The CDR3 DNA reads TGTGCCAGCAGCTTGCTAGCGGGGGGGACCGGGGAGCTGTTTTTT.

V and J are TRBV5-1 and TRBJ2-2; 8 nucleotides agree with TRBD2. The CDR3 has 17 amino acids. CDR1 and CDR2 from the germline V gene are SGHRS and YFSETQ. J gave up 0 bases and V 0 bases, and 4 bases lay outside the gene matches. The CDR3: CASSLGTSSTNTGELFF. As DNA, the CDR3 is TGCGCCAGCAGCTTGGGGACTAGCAGCACGAACACCGGGGAGCTGTTTTTT.

The V gene is TRBV9, the J gene TRBJ2-1, with 8 positions matching TRBD2. There are 14 residues in the CDR3. The V and J ends lost 2 bases and 5 bases, in that order; junction bases with no gene match: 3. Germline values: CDR1 SGDLS, CDR2 YYNGEE. Written as DNA, the CDR3 is TGTGCCAGCAGCGTTAGCGGGGCAAACAATGAGCAGTTCTTC. Translated, it gives CASSVSGANNEQFF. Together with reference TRBV9 and TRBJ2-1, the CDR3 gives the full variable domain: DSGVTQTPKHLITATGQRVTLRCSPRSGDLSVYWYQQSLDQGLQFLIQYYNGEERAKGNILERFSAQQFPDLHSELNLSSLELGDSALYFCASSVSGANNEQFFGPGTRLTVL.

The chain links TRBV28 to TRBJ2-7; the D gene is possibly TRBD1 (6 bases). Trimming stripped 8 bases from V and 3 bases from J, with 23 bases between. The germline V gene encodes CDR1 MDHEN and CDR2 SYDVKM. The CDR3 is 16 amino acids. CDR3 coding DNA: TGTGCCAGCTATCCCGCCGGGACGACAGGCAACTACGAGCAGTACGTC. This codes for CASYPAGTTGNYEQYV.

The chain has TRBV9 and TRBJ2-5; D gene unclear. The ends were cut back, 0 bases at V and 3 bases at J, with 6 bases in the middle. From germline, CDR1 is SGDLS and CDR2 YYNGEE. This CDR3 contains 13 residues. CDR3 sequence: CASSVAIEETQYF. The CDR3 DNA is TGTGCCAGCAGCGTAGCTATAGAAGAGACCCAGTACTTC.

V gene TRBV13 combines with J gene TRBJ1-1; possibly TRBD1 for D (5 bases). Trimming took off 5 bases at V and 7 bases at J, with 11 bases between the two ends. The CDR3 has 12 amino acids. In germline, CDR1 is PRHDT, CDR2 FYEKMQ (reference sequence). This CDR3 is CASSPTGHEAFF. CDR3 bases: TGTGCCAGCAGCCCTACAGGCCATGAAGCTTTCTTT. Full variable domain (rest looked up from reference TRBV13 and TRBJ1-1): AAGVIQSPRHLIKEKRETATLKCYPIPRHDTVYWYQQGPGQDPQFLISFYEKMQSDKGSIPDRFSAQQFSDYHSELNMSSLELGDSALYFCASSPTGHEAFFGQGTRLTVV.

The J gene is TRBJ1-2, the V gene TRBV4-1; 8 bases are shared with TRBD1. CDR3 size: 14 residues. Looked up from germline, CDR1 is MGHRA and CDR2 is YSYEKL. V was clipped by 2 bases and J by 4 bases; unmatched bases: 3. CDR3 region: CASSQPGTGYGYTF. CDR3 DNA sequence: TGCGCCAGCAGCCAACCCGGGACAGGCTATGGCTACACCTTC.

This chain uses TRBV19 with TRBJ2-3; 8 bases fit TRBD2. Per the germline V gene, CDR1 is LNHDA and CDR2 is SQIVND (reference sequence). This CDR3 comprises 14 residues. V was clipped by 7 bases and J by 0 bases; unmatched bases: 3. The CDR3 sequence is CASNQRESTDTQYF. The CDR3 nucleotides read TGTGCCAGTAACCAGCGGGAGAGCACAGATACGCAGTATTTT.

V usage is TRBV7-9 and J usage is TRBJ1-3; D not certain. The ends were cut back, 10 bases at V and 0 bases at J, with 10 bases in the middle. This CDR3 has 13 residues. CDR1 is SEHNR, CDR2 FQNEAQ, per germline (reference sequence). The CDR3 protein is CATWQFSGNTIYF. The DNA for the CDR3 is TGTGCCACATGGCAGTTCTCTGGAAACACCATATATTTT.

In nucleotides, the CDR3 is TGTGCCAGCAGCTTAGACAGGGCGAAGGCCTACGAGCAGTACTTC. Translated, it gives CASSLDRAKAYEQYF. The rearrangement joins TRBV4-2 to TRBJ2-5, with 7 nucleotides matching TRBD1. The J call could be wrong; TRBJ2-7 is a better fit for the DNA end. Germline CDR1 LGHNA, CDR2 YNFKEQ. The CDR3 length is 15 residues.

This chain joins TRBV5-1 and TRBJ2-1; TRBD1 matches at 7 bases. With 0 bases clipped from V and 8 bases from J, the junction kept 5 bases outside the gene matches. The CDR3 is 14 residues long. Germline CDR1 is SGHRS and CDR2 is YFSETQ. CDR3: CASSLVNRGYEQFF. In DNA, the CDR3 is TGCGCCAGCAGCTTGGTAAACAGGGGCTATGAGCAGTTCTTC.